This entry describes one T cell receptor (beta chain). What it binds is not known. The sample is drawn from a study of immune evolution from preneoplasia to lung adenocarcinoma. The CDR3 totals 15 residues. The ends were cut back, 2 bases at V and 0 bases at J, with 10 bases in the middle. The germline gives CDR1 KGHSH, CDR2 LQKENI. The protocol was immunoSEQ multiplex PCR, while the TCRdb copy is restricted to in-frame clones and leaves out a portion. The profile shows around 10,000 clones, about four fifths of them singletons. Study findings and constraints: Top clone frequencies peaked in normal lung, apparently declining through invasive adenocarcinoma. KRAS-mutant nodules had the highest T cell clonality. Normal lung had highest clonality; later lesions appeared denser, more diverse.

After pathologic assessment, macro-dissection selected premalignant or tumor cells for extraction. The chain has TRBV18 and TRBJ1-1; no clear D. Sequencing was carried out using FFPE minimally invasive lung adenocarcinoma tissue. The clonotype comes from a person between 70 and 80 years old with lung adenocarcinoma. The CDR3 spells CASSPWGSMNTEAFF. The CDR3 nucleotides are TGTGCCAGCTCACCATGGGGATCAATGAACACTGAAGCTTTCTTT.